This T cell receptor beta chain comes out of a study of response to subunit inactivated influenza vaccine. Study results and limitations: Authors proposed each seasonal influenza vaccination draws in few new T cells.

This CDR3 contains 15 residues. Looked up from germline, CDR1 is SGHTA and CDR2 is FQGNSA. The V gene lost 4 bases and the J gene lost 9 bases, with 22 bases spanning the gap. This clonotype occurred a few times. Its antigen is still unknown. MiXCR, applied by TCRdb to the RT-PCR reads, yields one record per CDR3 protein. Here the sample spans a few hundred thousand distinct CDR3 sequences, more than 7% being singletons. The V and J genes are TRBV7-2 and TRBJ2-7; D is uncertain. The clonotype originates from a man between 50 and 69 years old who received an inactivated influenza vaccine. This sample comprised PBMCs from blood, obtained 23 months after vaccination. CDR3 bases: TGTGCCAGCAGCTCTTTCCGGCCCTCTACGGTTCGGCAGTACTTC. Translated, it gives CASSSFRPSTVRQYF.